This entry features one TCR beta chain sequence. Per-base qualities were not stored, and no clone one base away is much larger. From its cysteine to its phenylalanine, the CDR3 spans 15 amino acids. Only the CDR3 region is kept as DNA, spanning 45 bases read in frame from base 1. Here V drops 1 base and J drops 8 bases, and the junction holds 8 bases not matched to any gene. Looking up the germline V gene yields CDR1 SGHRS and CDR2 YFSETQ. Thawed, overnight-rested PBMC were stained with GMM-loaded CD1B tetramer, a Live/Dead dye and anti-CD3, then sorted on a FACS Aria II. CD1B tetramers were loaded with C32 glucose monomycolate purified from Rhodococcus equi. Before cryopreservation, the PBMC used for tetramer sorting had been depleted of CD14-expressing monocytes for a separate study. From each donor, about 99,000 tetramer-negative cells were sorted and analyzed together with the tetramer-positive cells. GMM-loaded CD1B tetramers were used to sort antigen-specific T cells from a handful of healthy South African adults.

This sample is drawn from a study of T cells in tuberculosis (dated by TCRdb to the late 2010s). At the level of the whole study: In the study, CD1B tetramers and high-throughput TCR immunosequencing were combined to characterize T cells specific for the mycobacterial lipid antigen glucose monomycolate (GMM). What the research found in general, with its limitations: The stringent sort gate may have missed T cells binding the CD1B-GMM tetramer with low affinity.

Because TCR-alpha and TCR-beta chains were sequenced unpaired, no information on chain pairing was available. TCR libraries were generated with the immunoSEQ multiplex PCR assay, using TCR-beta and/or TCR-alpha/delta assays for each sample. Amplified TCR libraries were sequenced on the Illumina high-throughput platform. For the original study's pipeline: Clustering and dimensionality reduction relied on pairwise TCRdist distances among GMM-specific receptors from T cells that were either sorted ex vivo or expanded in vitro. Sequence motifs, defined by gene usage and CDR3 content, were tested for enrichment in tetramer-positive compared with tetramer-negative populations. What TCRdb holds here is the immuneACCESS table cut down to in-frame rearrangements. Part of the clones is not present; checked against another copy, under half of the missing clones reflect an unresolved V gene, and the others are unexplained. Clone size and V and J calls were adopted from that table, with D and trimming inferred from the DNA. Recorded for this sample are tens of thousands of clones; approximately 90% of them occurred a single time. 1.5% to 2% of the sample is in the top ten clones.

This clonotype originated in an adult woman with latent tuberculosis. Sequenced material: CD1b-GMM tetramer-negative cells sorted from PBMCs. This specimen's cell subset or site label, interpreted: T cells not binding CD1B-GMM tetramer, sorted from same donor. This sequence uses TRBV5-1 and TRBJ2-1, and 8 junction bases match TRBD2. For the CDR3, the sequence is CASSLRGGPIDEQFF. The DNA sequence is given as TGCGCCAGCAGCTTGCGGGGGGGGCCCATAGATGAGCAGTTCTTC.